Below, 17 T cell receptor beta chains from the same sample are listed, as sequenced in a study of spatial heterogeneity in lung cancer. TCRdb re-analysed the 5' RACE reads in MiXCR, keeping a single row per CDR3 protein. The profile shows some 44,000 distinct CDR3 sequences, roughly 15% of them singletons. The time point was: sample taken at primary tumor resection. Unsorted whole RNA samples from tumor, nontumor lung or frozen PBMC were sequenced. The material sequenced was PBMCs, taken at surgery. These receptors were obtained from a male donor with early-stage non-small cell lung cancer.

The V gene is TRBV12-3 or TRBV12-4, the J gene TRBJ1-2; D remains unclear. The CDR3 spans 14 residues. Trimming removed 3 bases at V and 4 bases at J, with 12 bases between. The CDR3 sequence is CASSLDASIYGYTF. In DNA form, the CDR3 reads TGTGCCAGCAGTTTGGACGCCTCGATCTATGGCTACACCTTC.

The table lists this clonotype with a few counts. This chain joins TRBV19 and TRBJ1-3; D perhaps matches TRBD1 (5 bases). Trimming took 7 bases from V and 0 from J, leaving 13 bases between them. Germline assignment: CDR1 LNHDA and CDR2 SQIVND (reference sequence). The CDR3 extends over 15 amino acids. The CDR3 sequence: CASTMGLFSGNTIYF. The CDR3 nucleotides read TGTGCCAGTACCATGGGACTGTTCTCTGGAAACACCATATATTTT. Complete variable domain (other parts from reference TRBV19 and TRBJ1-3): DGGITQSPKYLFRKEGQNVTLSCEQNLNHDAMYWYRQDPGQGLRLIYYSQIVNDFQKGDIAEGYSVSREKKESFPLTVTSAQKNPTAFYLCASTMGLFSGNTIYFGEGSWLTVV.

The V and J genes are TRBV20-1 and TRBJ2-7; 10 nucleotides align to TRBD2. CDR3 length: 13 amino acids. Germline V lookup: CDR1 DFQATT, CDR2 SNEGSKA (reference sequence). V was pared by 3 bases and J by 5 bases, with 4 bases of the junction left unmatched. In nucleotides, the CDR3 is TGCAGTGCTAGTCCTAGCGGGAGCAACGAGCAGTACTTC. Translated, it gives CSASPSGSNEQYF.

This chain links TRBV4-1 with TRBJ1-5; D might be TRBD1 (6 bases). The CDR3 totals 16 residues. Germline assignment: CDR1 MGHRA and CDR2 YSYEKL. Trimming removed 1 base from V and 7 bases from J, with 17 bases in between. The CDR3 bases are TGCGCCAGCAGCCAAGCCCCCGTCCGGGGGCCCCAGCCCCAGCATTTT. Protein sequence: CASSQAPVRGPQPQHF.

The DNA for the CDR3 is TGTGCCAGCAGCCTCACCGGGGAGCTGTTTTTT. Residues: CASSLTGELFF. V and J are TRBV3-1 and TRBJ2-2; D is ambiguous. Trimming shortened V by 4 bases and J by 4 bases, and 1 base separated the two germline ends. CDR3 size: 11 residues. The germline gives CDR1 LGHDT, CDR2 YNNKEL (reference sequence). The full variable domain, in which reference TRBV3-1 and TRBJ2-2 provide the parts outside the CDR3, is DTAVSQTPKYLVTQMGNDKSIKCEQNLGHDTMYWYKQDSKKFLKIMFSYNNKELIINETVPNRFSPKSPDKAHLNLHINSLELGDSAVYFCASSLTGELFFGEGSRLTVL.

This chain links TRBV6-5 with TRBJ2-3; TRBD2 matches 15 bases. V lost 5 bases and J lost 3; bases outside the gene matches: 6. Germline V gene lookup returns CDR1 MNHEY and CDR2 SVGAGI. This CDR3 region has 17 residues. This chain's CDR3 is CASSRTSGGAGTDTQYF. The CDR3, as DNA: TGTGCCAGCAGTAGGACTAGCGGGGGGGCCGGGACAGATACGCAGTATTTT.

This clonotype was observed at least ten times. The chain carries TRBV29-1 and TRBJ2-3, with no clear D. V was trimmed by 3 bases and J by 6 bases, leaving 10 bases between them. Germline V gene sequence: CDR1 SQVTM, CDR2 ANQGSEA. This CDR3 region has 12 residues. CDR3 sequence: CSVEVLRDTQYF. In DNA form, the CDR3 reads TGCAGCGTTGAGGTCCTTCGGGATACGCAGTATTTT.

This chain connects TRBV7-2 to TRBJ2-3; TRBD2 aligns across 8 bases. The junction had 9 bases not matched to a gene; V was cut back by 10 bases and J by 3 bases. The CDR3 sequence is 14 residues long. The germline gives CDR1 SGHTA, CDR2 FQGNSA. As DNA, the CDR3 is TGTGCCATACGTAGCGGGAAAGGTACAGATACGCAGTATTTT. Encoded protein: CAIRSGKGTDTQYF.

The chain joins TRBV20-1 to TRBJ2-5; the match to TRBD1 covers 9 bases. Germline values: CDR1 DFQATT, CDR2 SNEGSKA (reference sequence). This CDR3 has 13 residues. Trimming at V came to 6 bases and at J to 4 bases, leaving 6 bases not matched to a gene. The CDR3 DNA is TGCAGTGCGAATGACAGGGGGGCAGAGACCCAGTACTTC. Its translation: CSANDRGAETQYF.

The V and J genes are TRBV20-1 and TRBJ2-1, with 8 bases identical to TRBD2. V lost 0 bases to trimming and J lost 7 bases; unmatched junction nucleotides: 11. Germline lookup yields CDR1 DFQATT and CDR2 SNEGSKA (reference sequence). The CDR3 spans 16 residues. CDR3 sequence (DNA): TGCAGTGCTAGAGATCCAAGCGGGAGCAGGTATAATGAGCAGTTCTTC. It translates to CSARDPSGSRYNEQFF.

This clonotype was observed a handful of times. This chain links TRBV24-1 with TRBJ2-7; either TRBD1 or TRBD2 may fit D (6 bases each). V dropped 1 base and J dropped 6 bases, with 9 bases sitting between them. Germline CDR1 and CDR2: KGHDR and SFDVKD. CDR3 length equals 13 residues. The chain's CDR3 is CATSDFGGGEQYF. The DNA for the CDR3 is TGTGCCACCAGTGATTTCGGGGGCGGCGAGCAGTACTTC.

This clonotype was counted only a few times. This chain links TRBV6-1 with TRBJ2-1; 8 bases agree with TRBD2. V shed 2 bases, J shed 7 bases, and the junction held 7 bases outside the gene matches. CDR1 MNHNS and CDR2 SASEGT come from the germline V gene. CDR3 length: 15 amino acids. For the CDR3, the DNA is TGTGCCAGCAGTGAACTAGCGGGTTCCCAGAATGAGCAGTTCTTC. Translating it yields CASSELAGSQNEQFF.

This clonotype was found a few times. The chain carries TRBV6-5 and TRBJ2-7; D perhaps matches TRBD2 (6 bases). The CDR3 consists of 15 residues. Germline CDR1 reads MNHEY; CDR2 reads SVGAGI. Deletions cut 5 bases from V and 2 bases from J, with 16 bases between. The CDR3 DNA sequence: TGTGCCAGCAGTCAGACTTCTAGCGCCGCCTACGAGCAGTACTTC. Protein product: CASSQTSSAAYEQYF.

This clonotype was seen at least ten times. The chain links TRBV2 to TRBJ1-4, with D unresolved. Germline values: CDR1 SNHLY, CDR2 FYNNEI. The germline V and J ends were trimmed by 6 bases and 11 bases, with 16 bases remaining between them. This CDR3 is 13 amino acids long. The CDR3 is CASSRSSPGKLFF. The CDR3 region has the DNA TGTGCCAGCAGCAGGAGCAGTCCGGGCAAACTGTTTTTT.

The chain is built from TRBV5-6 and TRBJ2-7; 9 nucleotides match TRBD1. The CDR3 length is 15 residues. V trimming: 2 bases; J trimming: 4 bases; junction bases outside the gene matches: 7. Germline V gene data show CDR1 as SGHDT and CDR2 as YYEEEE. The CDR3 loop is CASSFRGTGKYEQYF. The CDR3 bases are TGTGCCAGCAGCTTTAGGGGGACAGGGAAATACGAGCAGTACTTC.

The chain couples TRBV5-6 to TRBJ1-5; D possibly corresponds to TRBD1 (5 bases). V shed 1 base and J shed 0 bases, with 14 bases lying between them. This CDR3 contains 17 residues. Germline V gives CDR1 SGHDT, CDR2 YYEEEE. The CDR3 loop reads CASSLQGILYSNQPQHF. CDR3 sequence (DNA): TGTGCCAGCAGCTTGCAGGGAATCCTCTATAGCAATCAGCCCCAGCATTTT.

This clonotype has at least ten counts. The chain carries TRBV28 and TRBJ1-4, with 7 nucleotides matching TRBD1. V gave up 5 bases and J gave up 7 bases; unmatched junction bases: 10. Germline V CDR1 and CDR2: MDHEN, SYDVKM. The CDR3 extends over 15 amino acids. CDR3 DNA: TGTGCCAGCAGTCCCCGTGGCAGGGGGTTTGAAAAACTGTTTTTT. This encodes CASSPRGRGFEKLFF.